This TCR beta chain was sequenced during a study of CD8 T cells in Susac syndrome. An amount of RNA that ranged from roughly 0.45 to 1 ug was reverse transcribed with random hexamers. TCRdb called the immunoSEQ multiplex PCR reads again in MiXCR, with one record for every CDR3 protein. The sample has more than 95,000 distinct CDR3 sequences, around 94% seen once; the top ten hold just under 0.095%. Purification of the CD8+ and CD4+ T cells relied on negative isolation, and TEMRA cells underwent FACS enrichment. Sample: CD4+ T cells from PBMCs. This sequence originates from a human donor with multiple sclerosis.

CDR3 in amino acids: CSASRGFEAFF. CDR3 coding DNA: TGCAGTGCTAGTCGGGGATTTGAAGCTTTCTTT. The rearrangement joins TRBV20-1 to TRBJ1-1; D not certain. Trimming stripped 3 bases from V and 7 bases from J, with 9 bases between. The CDR3 spans 11 residues. Germline V gene lookup returns CDR1 DFQATT and CDR2 SNEGSKA (reference sequence).